This TCR beta chain is from a study of blood T cell repertoires in COVID-19. The table came from immunoSEQ multiplex PCR; TCRdb's copy has only in-frame clones and leaves some out. The sample has 150,000 to 200,000 clones, 65% to 85% seen once. Germline-derived CDR1 and CDR2 are LNHDA and SQIVND (reference sequence). This CDR3 has 16 residues. The ends lost 5 bases at V and 2 bases at J; junction bases unmatched: 7. This receptor was identified in a man between 60 and 75 years old with active or convalescent COVID-19. The chain is built from TRBV19 and TRBJ2-7; TRBD2 matches 12 bases. The sequencing input was peripheral blood. The CDR3 spells CASSRRTSGATYEQYF. CDR3 coding DNA: TGTGCCAGTAGTCGGAGGACTAGCGGGGCAACCTACGAGCAGTACTTC.